This entry concerns a single T cell receptor beta chain. Germline V CDR1 and CDR2: MNHEY, SVGAGI. This CDR3 region has 11 residues. V lost 0 bases and J 14 bases, leaving 10 bases between the germline ends. The record originates from a study of blood T cell repertoires in COVID-19. Study summary: Samples came from the United States, Italy and Spain, spanning acute and convalescent COVID-19. T cells, B-cell-depleted T cells, or PBMCs supplied cDNA or gDNA.

Profiling relied on immunoSEQ multiplex PCR, and the TCRdb table lists in-frame clones only, not all of them. The sample consists of 300,000 or so clones, 85% of them appearing once. This chain joins TRBV6-5 and TRBJ1-2; the D is unclear. The receptor was derived from a woman aged 45-65 years with active or convalescent COVID-19. Input material: peripheral blood. In DNA, the CDR3 is TGTGCCAGCAGTTACTCCGGAGAGTTAACCTTC. Translating it yields CASSYSGELTF.